This T cell receptor beta chain was observed in a study of CD8 T cells in ankylosing spondylitis. Overall study findings and caveats: Significantly higher representation of disease-linked clones was reported for matched ankylosing spondylitis synovial fluid.

The length of the CDR3 is 15 residues. CDR1 is MNHEY, CDR2 SVGAGI, per germline. V dropped 0 bases and J dropped 2 bases, with 11 bases sitting between them. TCRdb used MiXCR to reprocess the 5' RACE reads, holding one entry per CDR3 protein. This table holds some 250,000 distinct CDR3 sequences, about 24% found once. This clonotype was observed a few times. Its antigen is not identified. The source material was blood, either unsorted or a sorted T cell fraction (not recorded which). The clonotype was recovered from a male donor with ankylosing spondylitis or in good health (not recorded which). The V and J genes are TRBV6-5 and TRBJ2-7, with D perhaps TRBD1 or TRBD2 (5 bases each). This CDR3 reads CASSYSGVSTYEQYF. The CDR3 nucleotides read TGTGCCAGCAGTTACTCGGGGGTGTCAACCTACGAGCAGTACTTC.